This TCR beta chain originates from a study of control samples from healthy donors and cancer patients. Assay: immunoSEQ multiplex PCR; the TCRdb copy retains only in-frame clones and omits some. This table holds 230,000 or so clones, roughly 94% found once. There are 14 residues in the CDR3. CDR1 and CDR2 (germline): SEHNR, FQNEAQ (reference sequence). The V end was cut by 0 bases, the J end by 2 bases, with 8 bases between. This clonotype was obtained from a man over 45 in good health. The chain joins TRBV7-9 to TRBJ2-7; D unresolved. Specimen: blood. This CDR3 reads CASSLALRAYEQYF. The CDR3 DNA sequence: TGTGCCAGCAGCTTAGCGCTCAGAGCCTACGAGCAGTACTTC.